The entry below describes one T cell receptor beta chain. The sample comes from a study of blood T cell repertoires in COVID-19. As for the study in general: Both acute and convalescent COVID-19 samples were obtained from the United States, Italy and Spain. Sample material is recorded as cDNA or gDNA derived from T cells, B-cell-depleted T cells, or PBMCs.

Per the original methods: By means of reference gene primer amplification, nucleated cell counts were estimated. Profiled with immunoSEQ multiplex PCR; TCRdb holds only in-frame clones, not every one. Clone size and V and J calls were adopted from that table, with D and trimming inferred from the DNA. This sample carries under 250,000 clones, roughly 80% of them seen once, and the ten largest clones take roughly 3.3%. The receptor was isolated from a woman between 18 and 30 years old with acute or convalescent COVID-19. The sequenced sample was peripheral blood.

DNA of the CDR3: TGTGCCAGCTCACCAGGACTAACTAGCGGGAGGGACCCCCTGGGCGAGCAGTACTTC. Amino acid sequence: CASSPGLTSGRDPLGEQYF. This sequence joins TRBV18 and TRBJ2-7, with 13 bases matching TRBD2. Looked up from germline, CDR1 is KGHSH and CDR2 is LQKENI. The V gene end was trimmed by 2 bases and the J gene end by 6 bases; junction bases not matched to a gene: 16. The CDR3 extends over 19 amino acids.